These T cell receptor beta chains were read from a single sample in a study of monozygotic twins with cystic fibrosis. Profiled with immunoSEQ multiplex PCR; TCRdb holds only in-frame clones, not every one. Of roughly 14,000 clones in the sample, 95% to 99% were seen once. The specimen was blood. The receptors originated from a girl aged 2-9 years with cystic fibrosis. The CDR3 runs from the conserved cysteine through the conserved F or W. D genes are given only for firm matches. Part of the rows lack a size; the others show once, few, many or a class for expanded clones.

>TRBV28|NA|TRBJ1-1|NA|12
CASSLPDTEAFF
TGTGCCAGCAGTTTACCGGACACTGAAGCTTTCTTT
>TRBV13|NA|TRBJ1-1|NA|12
CASSATNTEAFF
TGTGCCAGCAGCGCGACCAACACTGAAGCTTTCTTT
>TRBV5-4|NA|TRBJ2-3|TRBD2|16
CASSLGLAGSTDTQYF
TGTGCCAGCAGCTTGGGACTAGCGGGAAGCACAGATACGCAGTATTTT
>TRBV6-1|NA|TRBJ1-4|TRBD1|16
CASSEDRGYNDEKLFF
TGTGCCAGCAGTGAAGACAGGGGGTACAACGATGAAAAACTGTTTTTT
>TRBV7-2|NA|TRBJ2-3|NA|15
CASSFDRGSTDTQYF
TGTGCCAGCAGCTTTGACCGCGGTAGCACAGATACGCAGTATTTT
>TRBV7-2|NA|TRBJ1-2|NA|13
CASSQDVNYGYTF
TGTGCCAGCAGTCAGGACGTGAACTATGGCTACACCTTC
>TRBV25-1|NA|TRBJ2-2|TRBD1|15
CASTDGQGYTGELFF
TGTGCCAGTACGGACGGACAGGGGTACACCGGGGAGCTGTTTTTT
>TRBV27|NA|TRBJ2-7|NA|13
CASRLRGSYEQYF
TGTGCCAGTCGATTACGGGGTAGCTACGAGCAGTACTTC
>TRBV5-1|NA|TRBJ2-7|TRBD2|14
CASSHSGRSNEQYF
TGCGCCAGCAGCCATAGCGGGAGGAGTAACGAGCAGTACTTC
>TRBV14|NA|TRBJ2-7|TRBD1|16
CASSQAPGQGAVEQYF
TGTGCCAGCAGCCAAGCACCGGGACAGGGGGCTGTCGAGCAGTACTTC
>TRBV7-2|NA|TRBJ1-2|NA|14
CASARRQVGDGYTF
TGTGCCAGCGCGCGTAGGCAGGTCGGGGATGGCTACACCTTC
>TRBV27|NA|TRBJ2-7|TRBD2|16
CASSPVAGGSSYEQYF
TGTGCCAGCAGTCCCGTAGCGGGAGGCAGCTCCTACGAGCAGTACTTC
>TRBV2|NA|TRBJ2-7|NA|14
CASSEQAASYEQYF
TGTGCCAGCAGTGAACAAGCGGCCTCCTACGAGCAGTACTTC
>TRBV25-1|once|TRBJ2-7|NA|14
CASSDFNLPYEQYF
TGTGCCAGCAGTGACTTTAACCTACCCTACGAGCAGTACTTC
>TRBV6-5|NA|TRBJ1-2|TRBD1|15
CASSYEGASGYGYTF
TGTGCCAGCAGTTACGAGGGGGCCTCTGGCTATGGCTACACCTTC
>TRBV27|NA|TRBJ2-3|NA|15
CASSLWGLYTDTQYF
TGTGCCAGCAGTTTATGGGGGCTCTACACAGATACGCAGTATTTT
>TRBV7-2|NA|TRBJ1-2|NA|13
CASSRPAGGGYTF
TGTGCCAGCAGCCGACCGGCCGGCGGTGGCTACACCTTC
>TRBV5-1|once|TRBJ2-6|NA|16
CASSFRGTSGANVLTF
TGCGCCAGCAGCTTTCGGGGGACGTCTGGGGCCAACGTCCTGACTTTC
>TRBV5-4|NA|TRBJ1-3|TRBD1|15
CASSVDRSSGNTIYF
TGTGCCAGCAGCGTGGACAGGTCCTCAGGAAACACCATATATTTT
>TRBV27|NA|TRBJ2-7|NA|11
CASRTSYEQYF
TGTGCCAGCCGAACTAGCTACGAGCAGTACTTC
>TRBV19|NA|TRBJ1-5|TRBD1|15
CASSITGQSNQPQHF
TGTGCCAGTAGTATAACGGGACAGTCCAATCAGCCCCAGCATTTT
>TRBV4-1|NA|TRBJ2-2|NA|16
CASRKSPSVNTGELFF
TGCGCCAGCAGGAAGAGCCCGTCCGTGAACACCGGGGAGCTGTTTTTT
>TRBV12-5|NA|TRBJ1-1|NA|12
CASGLVGTEAFF
TGTGCTAGTGGTTTGGTGGGCACTGAAGCTTTCTTT
>TRBV27|NA|TRBJ1-1|NA|16
CASSLAGPPVGTEAFF
TGTGCCAGCAGTTTAGCCGGGCCCCCGGTAGGCACTGAAGCTTTCTTT
>TRBV7-8|NA|TRBJ1-5|TRBD1|16
CASSLSTGVGNQPQHF
TGTGCCAGCAGCTTGAGCACAGGGGTTGGCAATCAGCCCCAGCATTTT
>TRBV29-1|once|TRBJ2-2|NA|13
CSVVVDLNGELFF
TGCAGCGTTGTGGTTGACTTGAACGGGGAGCTGTTTTTT
>TRBV11-3|NA|TRBJ2-1|TRBD1|15
CASSATGASYNEQFF
TGTGCCAGCAGCGCTACAGGGGCGTCCTACAATGAGCAGTTCTTC
>TRBV7-9|NA|TRBJ2-3|NA|14
CASSTGGATDTQYF
TGTGCCAGCAGTACAGGAGGGGCCACAGATACGCAGTATTTT
>TRBV5-5|NA|TRBJ2-1|NA|14
CASSLVGAGNEQFF
TGTGCCAGCAGCTTGGTAGGGGCGGGCAATGAGCAGTTCTTC
>TRBV5-1|NA|TRBJ2-3|NA|15
CASSLSTVDADTQYF
TGCGCCAGCAGCTTGTCGACAGTGGACGCAGATACGCAGTATTTT
>TRBV7-8|NA|TRBJ2-5|TRBD2|19
CASSLADPGLAHYQETQYF
TGTGCCAGCAGCTTAGCGGACCCCGGACTAGCGCACTATCAAGAGACCCAGTACTTC
>TRBV27|NA|TRBJ2-7|NA|14
CASSLDNFPYEQYF
TGTGCCAGCAGTCTCGACAATTTTCCCTACGAGCAGTACTTC
>TRBV20-1|NA|TRBJ1-1|NA|11
CSAPSYTEAFF
TGCAGTGCCCCCAGTTACACTGAAGCTTTCTTT
>TRBV9|NA|TRBJ2-5|NA|14
CASSEGRQGETQYF
TGTGCCAGCAGCGAGGGGAGGCAAGGAGAGACCCAGTACTTC
>TRBV2|NA|TRBJ1-2|NA|10
CARSGLGAFF
TGTGCCAGGAGTGGATTGGGGGCCTTTTTC
>TRBV11-3|NA|TRBJ2-3|TRBD1|15
CASSPGQGSTDTQYF
TGTGCCAGCAGCCCCGGACAGGGGTCCACAGATACGCAGTATTTT
>TRBV19|NA|TRBJ2-2|TRBD1|13
CAVQGARTGELFF
TGTGCCGTACAGGGGGCGCGGACCGGGGAGCTGTTTTTT
>TRBV6-6|NA|TRBJ1-3|NA|15
CASRMGPSSGNTIYF
TGTGCCAGCAGGATGGGACCGAGCTCTGGAAACACCATATATTTT
>TRBV11-2|NA|TRBJ2-7|NA|14
CASSLKVVRYEQYF
TGTGCCAGCAGCTTAAAAGTGGTACGCTACGAGCAGTACTTC
>TRBV15|NA|TRBJ2-7|NA|13
CATSRDISYEQYF
TGTGCCACCAGCCGCGACATCTCCTACGAGCAGTACTTC
>TRBV5-1|NA|TRBJ1-5|TRBD1|15
CASSRTGDWDQPQHF
TGCGCCAGCAGCCGGACAGGGGATTGGGATCAGCCCCAGCATTTT
>TRBV2|NA|TRBJ1-4|NA|12
CASSDLNEKLFF
TGTGCCAGCAGTGATCTAAACGAAAAACTGTTTTTT
>TRBV6-1|NA|TRBJ1-5|NA|13
CASSEGTHQPQHF
TGTGCCAGCAGTGAAGGGACACATCAGCCCCAGCATTTT
>TRBV5-1|NA|TRBJ1-3|NA|15
CASSLTGNSGNTIYF
TGCGCCAGCAGTTTGACAGGCAACTCTGGAAACACCATATATTTT
>TRBV7-8|NA|TRBJ2-1|NA|15
CASSPLLFVGNEQFF
TGTGCCAGCAGCCCACTTCTATTCGTGGGGAATGAGCAGTTCTTC